This TCR beta chain stems from a study of Graves' ophthalmopathy and Graves' hyperthyroidism. V trimming: 3 bases; J trimming: 0 bases; junction bases outside the gene matches: 1. Germline V CDR1 and CDR2: LGHNA, YSLEER. CDR3 length equals 16 residues. Aged 18 to 65, the patients with hyperthyroidism had under 2 months' duration and were newly diagnosed. Patients with other autoimmune diseases, uncontrolled infections, pregnancy or lactation were excluded. Amplification of TCR beta CDR3 regions used RNA transcripts. An initial RT-PCR round employing HTBI primers preceded a second-round multiplex PCR. TCRdb used MiXCR to reprocess the multiplex PCR reads, holding one entry per CDR3 protein. This sample yields around 1,000,000 distinct CDR3 sequences, of which about two fifths are seen a single time; 11% belongs to the top ten.

The sample comprised peripheral blood or thyroid tissue (not recorded which). V is TRBV4-3 and J is TRBJ2-7; TRBD2 matches 14 bases. This TCR was sampled from an adult man with Graves' hyperthyroidism. CDR3 sequence (DNA): TGCGCCAGCAGCCACGGACTAGCGGGAGGCTCCTACGAGCAGTACTTC. It translates to CASSHGLAGGSYEQYF.